This is a list of T cell receptor beta chains from one sample in a study of human T cells and chemical hapten exposure. TCRdb re-analysed the reads in MiXCR, keeping a single row per CDR3 protein. The table includes 120,000 or so distinct CDR3 sequences, over 7.5% detected once. The specimen was whole blood. These receptors all stem from a human donor in good health. Some clones in this sample may be carry-over from other donors' samples. CDR3s include the opening cysteine and the closing phenylalanine or tryptophan. Fields, in order: clone size, D gene, J gene, V gene, CDR3 protein, CDR3 DNA. The D gene is left open where the match is weak. Clone size is stated in some rows and not others, as once, few, many or a class when expanded.

clone_size: NA
d_call: TRBD1
j_call: TRBJ1-1
v_call: TRBV5-6
cdr3_aa: CASKGTVEPEAFF
cdr3_nt: TGTGCCAGCAAAGGGACAGTGGAACCTGAAGCTTTCTTT

clone_size: few
d_call: NA
j_call: TRBJ2-3
v_call: TRBV20-1
cdr3_aa: CSARSPGLQTDTQYF
cdr3_nt: TGCAGTGCTAGAAGCCCGGGACTCCAGACAGATACGCAGTATTTT

clone_size: NA
d_call: TRBD1
j_call: TRBJ2-7
v_call: TRBV18
cdr3_aa: CASSPNRDSYEQYF
cdr3_nt: TGTGCCAGCTCACCAAACCGGGACAGCTACGAGCAGTACTTC

clone_size: NA
d_call: NA
j_call: TRBJ2-6
v_call: TRBV20-1
cdr3_aa: CSARVRVVSGANVLTF
cdr3_nt: TGCAGTGCTAGAGTCAGGGTTGTCTCGGGGGCCAACGTCCTGACTTTC

clone_size: many
d_call: NA
j_call: TRBJ1-6
v_call: TRBV27
cdr3_aa: CASSLAGVNSPLHF
cdr3_nt: TGTGCCAGCAGCCTAGCAGGGGTTAATTCACCCCTCCACTTT

clone_size: many
d_call: TRBD1
j_call: TRBJ1-1
v_call: TRBV5-1
cdr3_aa: CASSLSGANGPDRKAFF
cdr3_nt: TGCGCCAGCAGCTTGTCGGGGGCCAACGGTCCGGACAGGAAAGCTTTCTTT

clone_size: few
d_call: NA
j_call: TRBJ2-5
v_call: TRBV5-1
cdr3_aa: CASSAWTDQETQYF
cdr3_nt: TGCGCCAGCAGCGCCTGGACAGACCAAGAGACCCAGTACTTC

clone_size: NA
d_call: TRBD2
j_call: TRBJ2-1
v_call: TRBV19
cdr3_aa: CASNPSGSWGEQFF
cdr3_nt: TGTGCCAGTAACCCTAGCGGGAGTTGGGGTGAGCAGTTCTTC

clone_size: few
d_call: TRBD1
j_call: TRBJ1-5
v_call: TRBV10-2
cdr3_aa: CASRGTAGGNQPQHF
cdr3_nt: TGCGCCAGCAGGGGGACAGCCGGGGGCAATCAGCCCCAGCATTTT

clone_size: many
d_call: TRBD1
j_call: TRBJ2-2
v_call: TRBV14
cdr3_aa: CASSRDRGTTGELFF
cdr3_nt: TGTGCCAGCAGCCGGGACAGGGGGACCACCGGGGAGCTGTTTTTT

clone_size: NA
d_call: TRBD1
j_call: TRBJ1-1
v_call: TRBV6-6
cdr3_aa: CASSYTRDSNGAFF
cdr3_nt: TGTGCCAGCAGTTACACTAGGGACAGCAACGGAGCTTTCTTT

clone_size: few
d_call: TRBD1
j_call: TRBJ2-3
v_call: TRBV20-1
cdr3_aa: CSARGTTGRDTQYF
cdr3_nt: TGCAGTGCTAGGGGGACGACAGGGCGAGATACGCAGTATTTT

clone_size: NA
d_call: NA
j_call: TRBJ1-2
v_call: TRBV5-1
cdr3_aa: CASTSRDGLGDGYTF
cdr3_nt: TGCGCCAGCACCTCCCGAGACGGTTTGGGGGATGGCTACACCTTC

clone_size: few
d_call: NA
j_call: TRBJ2-3
v_call: TRBV21-1
cdr3_aa: CASSKVKGRSTDTQYF
cdr3_nt: TGTGCCAGCAGCAAAGTAAAGGGCCGGAGCACAGATACGCAGTATTTT

clone_size: NA
d_call: NA
j_call: TRBJ2-5
v_call: TRBV7-9
cdr3_aa: CASSVVVAGETQYF
cdr3_nt: TGTGCCAGCAGCGTGGTTGTTGCGGGAGAGACCCAGTACTTC

clone_size: many
d_call: TRBD2
j_call: TRBJ2-1
v_call: TRBV27
cdr3_aa: CASSGGLAGFDEFF
cdr3_nt: TGTGCCAGCAGTGGCGGACTAGCGGGATTTGACGAGTTCTTC

clone_size: few
d_call: NA
j_call: TRBJ2-5
v_call: TRBV2
cdr3_aa: CASSEVKVVETQYF
cdr3_nt: TGTGCCAGCAGTGAGGTCAAAGTTGTCGAGACCCAGTACTTC

clone_size: few
d_call: NA
j_call: TRBJ2-5
v_call: TRBV10-3
cdr3_aa: CAISESAGHQETQYF
cdr3_nt: TGTGCCATCAGTGAGTCTGCGGGACACCAAGAGACCCAGTACTTC

clone_size: NA
d_call: TRBD1
j_call: TRBJ2-1
v_call: TRBV19
cdr3_aa: CASSKGQGKAYNEQFF
cdr3_nt: TGTGCCAGTAGTAAAGGACAGGGGAAGGCCTACAATGAGCAGTTCTTC

clone_size: few
d_call: TRBD1
j_call: TRBJ1-3
v_call: TRBV6-6
cdr3_aa: CASSATGVLVSSGNTIYF
cdr3_nt: TGTGCCAGCAGTGCTACAGGGGTTTTAGTTTCATCTGGAAACACCATATATTTT

clone_size: NA
d_call: NA
j_call: TRBJ2-5
v_call: TRBV27
cdr3_aa: CASSSKTPQETQYF
cdr3_nt: TGTGCCAGCAGTTCCAAAACCCCACAAGAGACCCAGTACTTC

clone_size: many
d_call: NA
j_call: TRBJ1-5
v_call: TRBV29-1
cdr3_aa: CSVVDNYSNQPQHF
cdr3_nt: TGCAGCGTTGTTGACAACTATAGCAATCAGCCCCAGCATTTT

clone_size: many
d_call: NA
j_call: TRBJ2-1
v_call: TRBV20-1
cdr3_aa: CSAKGDKVYNEQFF
cdr3_nt: TGCAGTGCTAAGGGAGACAAGGTTTACAATGAGCAGTTCTTC

clone_size: many
d_call: TRBD1
j_call: TRBJ2-7
v_call: TRBV5-4
cdr3_aa: CASSFTGAPLLHYEQYF
cdr3_nt: TGTGCCAGCAGCTTCACAGGGGCGCCCCTTCTTCACTACGAGCAGTACTTC

clone_size: NA
d_call: NA
j_call: TRBJ1-2
v_call: TRBV18
cdr3_aa: CASSPGRVGYGYTF
cdr3_nt: TGTGCCAGCTCACCAGGGAGGGTCGGGTATGGCTACACCTTC

clone_size: few
d_call: TRBD2
j_call: TRBJ2-2
v_call: TRBV5-4
cdr3_aa: CATSTGLAGTNTGELFF
cdr3_nt: TGTGCCACGTCTACGGGACTAGCGGGGACGAACACCGGGGAGCTGTTTTTT

clone_size: many
d_call: NA
j_call: TRBJ1-1
v_call: TRBV5-1
cdr3_aa: CASSLEQGNTEAFF
cdr3_nt: TGCGCCAGCAGCTTGGAACAGGGGAACACTGAAGCTTTCTTT

clone_size: few
d_call: TRBD1
j_call: TRBJ1-1
v_call: TRBV5-4
cdr3_aa: CASSLVTGGMNTEAFF
cdr3_nt: TGTGCCAGCAGCTTGGTTACAGGGGGCATGAACACTGAAGCTTTCTTT

clone_size: few
d_call: NA
j_call: TRBJ1-1
v_call: TRBV7-8
cdr3_aa: CASSPRGTWGAFF
cdr3_nt: TGTGCCAGCAGTCCCCGGGGGACCTGGGGAGCTTTCTTT

clone_size: NA
d_call: TRBD2
j_call: TRBJ2-4
v_call: TRBV7-9
cdr3_aa: CASSRSPSTGTTEAALPKNIQYF
cdr3_nt: TGTGCCAGCAGCCGATCGCCGTCTACCGGGACTACTGAAGCGGCTTTGCCCAAAAACATTCAGTACTTC